The clone carrying this T cell receptor beta chain came up many times. Its target is not known. This entry comes from a study of read filtering for tumor transcriptome and immune sequencing. About the research overall: Whole-transcriptome libraries were prepared after DNase treatment. Overall study results and limits: Without single-read clonotypes, shared clonotype proportions correlated more between IR-seq and RNA-seq.

Molecular barcoded adaptors covering alpha/delta and beta/gamma chains were used on about 0.4 ug RNA. TCRdb reprocessed the reads via MiXCR and lists one record per CDR3 protein. The profile covers roughly 130,000 distinct CDR3 sequences, with under 15% appearing a single time and 9.5% to 11% taken by the ten largest. The V gene end was trimmed by 8 bases and the J gene end by 2 bases; junction bases not matched to a gene: 8. CDR1 and CDR2 (germline): SEHNR, FQNEAQ (reference sequence). CDR3 size: 15 residues. The chain recombines TRBV7-9 with TRBJ2-3; 9 positions agree with TRBD2. Sequencing was done on a sample of a population of CD138-negative cells sorted from bone marrow. The sequence came from a donor over 35 with multiple myeloma. The CDR3 DNA reads TGTGCCAGCGAGGCTGCGGGGGGGCTCACAGATACGCAGTATTTT. It codes for CASEAAGGLTDTQYF.